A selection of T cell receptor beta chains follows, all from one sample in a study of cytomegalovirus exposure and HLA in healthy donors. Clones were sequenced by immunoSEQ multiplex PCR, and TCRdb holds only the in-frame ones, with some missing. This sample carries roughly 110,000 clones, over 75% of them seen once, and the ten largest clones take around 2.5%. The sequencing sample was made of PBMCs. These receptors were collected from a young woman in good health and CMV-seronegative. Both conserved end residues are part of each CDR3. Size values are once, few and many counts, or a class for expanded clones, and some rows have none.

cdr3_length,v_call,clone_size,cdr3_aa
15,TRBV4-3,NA,CASSQDGQGGTEAFF
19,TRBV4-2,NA,CASSQEVLRLDYPANEQYF
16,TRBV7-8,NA,CASSFDPPGANYGYTF
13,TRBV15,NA,CATSRKRSSPLHF
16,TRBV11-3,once,CASSSSAGTNTGELFF
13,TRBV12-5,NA,CASSRESADEQYF
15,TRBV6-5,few,CASSRLAVSSYEQYF
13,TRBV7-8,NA,CASSRDRSYGYTF
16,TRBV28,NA,CASSVSGLAVSYEQYF
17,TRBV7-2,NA,CASRFAGLAGGGDTQYF
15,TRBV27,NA,CASSLGQTSTDTQYF
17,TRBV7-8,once,CASSFWGRGNHNSPLHF
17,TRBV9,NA,CASSVGGGFEANYGYTF
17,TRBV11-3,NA,CASSPRGGNSNTGELFF
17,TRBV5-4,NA,CASSEGLAGGGSGELFF
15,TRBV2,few,CASSEWTARYNEQFF
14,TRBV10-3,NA,CATFGGQGGETQYF
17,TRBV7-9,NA,CASSLGKVTGYNNEQFF
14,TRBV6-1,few,CASSEPGADTEAFF
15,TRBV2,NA,CASSIPPNRDQPQHF
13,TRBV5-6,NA,CASSFTRNTEAFF
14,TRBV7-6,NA,CASSLAGARREQFF